This T cell receptor (beta chain) was found in a study of glioma-infiltrating T cells after dendritic cell vaccination. The table came from immunoSEQ multiplex PCR; TCRdb's copy has only in-frame clones and leaves some out. The data hold approximately 100,000 clones, with 75% to 85% observed a single time. The CDR3 is 14 residues long. Germline V gives CDR1 SNHLY, CDR2 FYNNEI. The J segment lost 3 bases and the V segment lost 8 bases, leaving 8 bases of the junction unmatched. Sequencing used blood, obtained before dendritic cell vaccination. The rearrangement links TRBV2 to TRBJ1-1, with 8 bases identical to TRBD1. This TCR came from a human donor with glioblastoma. The CDR3 spells CASDRGGFDTEAFF. Written as DNA, the CDR3 is TGTGCCAGCGACAGGGGAGGTTTCGACACTGAAGCTTTCTTT. Drawing the rest from reference TRBV2 and TRBJ1-1, the complete variable domain is EPEVTQTPSHQVTQMGQEVILRCVPISNHLYFYWYRQILGQKVEFLVSFYNNEISEKSEIFDDQFSVERPDGSNFTLKIRSTKLEDSAMYFCASDRGGFDTEAFFGQGTRLTVV.